The 30 T cell receptor beta chains listed next were all sequenced from one sample in a study of T cell responses to AZD1222 COVID-19 vaccine. TCRdb keeps only in-frame clones here, not all; method: immunoSEQ multiplex PCR. Among 150,000 to 200,000 clones listed, approximately 93% were seen once. Sequences were derived from peripheral blood, sampled on day 0 of AZD1222 vaccination. These TCRs come from an adult in good health.

The V call is TRBV29-1, the J call TRBJ1-1; D ambiguous. The germline gives CDR1 SQVTM, CDR2 ANQGSEA. Trimming took off 7 bases at V and 1 base at J, with 7 bases between the two ends. The CDR3 totals 11 residues. Written as DNA, the CDR3 is TGCAGCGGGTACAGGAACACTGAAGCTTTCTTT. This gives the protein CSGYRNTEAFF.

This chain uses TRBV9 with TRBJ1-1; D gene ambiguous. Germline CDR1 SGDLS, CDR2 YYNGEE. CDR3 length: 15 amino acids. Trimming stripped 3 bases from V and 4 bases from J, with 16 bases between. This CDR3 reads CASSAGQGLTTEAFF. The CDR3 bases are TGTGCCAGCAGCGCTGGCCAAGGTCTCACCACTGAAGCTTTCTTT.

The rearrangement links TRBV24-1 to TRBJ2-3; D remains ambiguous. The CDR3 covers 18 residues. V was cut by 4 bases and J by 0 bases, with 19 bases left in between. Germline V gene lookup returns CDR1 KGHDR and CDR2 SFDVKD. The chain's CDR3 is CATSDPSVEKFSTDTQYF. Written as DNA, the CDR3 is TGTGCCACCAGTGACCCTTCCGTGGAGAAATTTAGCACAGATACGCAGTATTTT.

The rearrangement uses TRBV9 and TRBJ2-2; the D gene could be TRBD1 or TRBD2 (5 bases each). Per germline, CDR1 SGDLS and CDR2 YYNGEE. The CDR3 is 15 residues long. V lost 0 bases, J lost 5 bases, and 11 bases lay in between. The CDR3 here is CASSVVGGGTGELFF. CDR3 in DNA: TGTGCCAGCAGCGTAGTTGGGGGTGGGACCGGGGAGCTGTTTTTT.

The chain combines TRBV7-8 with TRBJ2-2; 8 bases match TRBD1. Germline CDR1 and CDR2: SGHVS and FQNEAQ. With 5 bases clipped from V and 4 bases from J, the junction kept 6 bases outside the gene matches. CDR3 length equals 15 residues. The CDR3 loop reads CASSLGQGATGELFF. The CDR3 DNA reads TGTGCCAGCAGCCTCGGGCAGGGGGCCACCGGGGAGCTGTTTTTT.

Only one count was recorded for this clone. The rearrangement links TRBV19 to TRBJ2-5, with D uncertain. Trimming took 0 bases from V and 3 from J, leaving 5 bases between them. Germline CDR1 reads LNHDA; CDR2 reads SQIVND (reference sequence). There are 13 residues in the CDR3. The CDR3 spells CASSIDTEETQYF. In nucleotides, the CDR3 is TGTGCCAGTAGTATAGACACAGAAGAGACCCAGTACTTC.

V usage is TRBV3-1 (or the pseudogene TRBV3-2) and J usage is TRBJ1-3, with 7 bases lining up with TRBD1. Germline V gene lookup returns CDR1 LGHDT and CDR2 YNNKEL (reference sequence). V trimming: 3 bases; J trimming: 4 bases; junction bases outside the gene matches: 3. The CDR3 has 14 residues. Written as DNA, the CDR3 is TGTGCCAGCAGCCAGTACAGGGGCGGAAACACCATATATTTT. Residues: CASSQYRGGNTIYF.

The gene calls are TRBV5-5 and TRBJ2-7, with 10 nucleotides matching TRBD1. Germline CDR1 is SGHKS and CDR2 is YYEKEE (reference sequence). CDR3 length equals 15 residues. Trimming cost V 4 bases and J 4 bases; bases outside gene matches: 8. CDR3 bases: TGTGCCAGCAGCCGGCTACCGGGACAGGGGTACGAGCAGTACTTC. Translated, it gives CASSRLPGQGYEQYF.

V gene TRBV24-1 combines with J gene TRBJ2-1; possibly TRBD1 for D (5 bases). The CDR3 is made up of 15 amino acids. Germline V gene data show CDR1 as KGHDR and CDR2 as SFDVKD. Trimming removed 5 bases at V and 5 bases at J, with 15 bases between. The CDR3 sequence: CATSVGATGNNEQFF. In nucleotides, the CDR3 is TGTGCCACCAGTGTAGGGGCCACGGGCAACAATGAGCAGTTCTTC.

The genes are TRBV12-3 or TRBV12-4 and TRBJ2-7; perhaps D is TRBD1 or TRBD2 (5 bases each). V was trimmed by 5 bases and J by 2 bases, leaving 10 bases between them. CDR3 length: 13 residues. In nucleotides, the CDR3 is TGTGCCAGCAGTGTCCAGGGACCCTACGAGCAGTACTTC. This codes for CASSVQGPYEQYF.

The V gene is TRBV6-5, the J gene TRBJ1-6; D is uncertain. Trimming pared 2 bases from V and 13 bases from J, leaving 12 bases between. This CDR3 has 13 amino acids. Germline values: CDR1 MNHEY, CDR2 SVGAGI. The CDR3 DNA reads as TGTGCCAGCAGTTACGTCCCCGGGCCTCCCCTCCACTTT. Its protein is CASSYVPGPPLHF.

The rearrangement uses TRBV29-1 and TRBJ1-4; the D gene is possibly TRBD1 (6 bases). In germline, CDR1 is SQVTM, CDR2 ANQGSEA. The CDR3 spans 13 residues. Trimming removed 7 bases at V and 8 bases at J, with 17 bases between. The CDR3 DNA reads as TGCAGCGCACTAGGGGGGTCGGCCGAAAAACTGTTTTTT. It yields the protein CSALGGSAEKLFF. Looking up the rest from reference TRBV29-1 and TRBJ1-4 gives the full variable domain: SAVISQKPSRDICQRGTSLTIQCQVDSQVTMMFWYRQQPGQSLTLIATANQGSEATYESGFVIDKFPISRPNLTFSTLTVSNMSPEDSSIYLCSALGGSAEKLFFGSGTQLSVL.

In DNA, the CDR3 is TGTGCCAGCTCACCAGACGGACCCAAAAAACTGTTTTTT. This translates into CASSPDGPKKLFF. V usage is TRBV18 and J usage is TRBJ1-4; D is uncertain. V gave up 2 bases and J gave up 9 bases, with 10 bases separating them. This CDR3 spans 13 amino acids. CDR1 and CDR2 (germline): KGHSH, LQKENI. The variable domain in full, completed from reference TRBV18 and TRBJ1-4, reads NAGVMQNPRHLVRRRGQEARLRCSPMKGHSHVYWYRQLPEEGLKFMVYLQKENIIDESGMPKERFSAEFPKEGPSILRIQQVVRGDSAAYFCASSPDGPKKLFFGSGTQLSVL.

CDR3 coding DNA: TGTGCCAGTAGCCAGGGAGTTAGCAATCAGCCCCAGCATTTT. This sequence encodes CASSQGVSNQPQHF. V is TRBV19 and J is TRBJ1-5, with D possibly matching TRBD1 (5 bases). In germline, CDR1 is LNHDA, CDR2 SQIVND (reference sequence). Trimming removed 6 bases at V and 0 bases at J, with 9 bases between. This CDR3 is built from 14 residues.

Notes on this clone: At one of its ends the junction is not consistent with the germline gene, which may arise from a read error. This chain connects TRBV7-8 to TRBJ1-5; no clear D gene. The CDR3 is 13 residues long. Germline CDR1 is SGHVS and CDR2 is FQNEAQ. CDR3 in DNA: TGTGCCAGCAGCCCTCGGAGCAGTCAGCCCCAGCATTTT. Translation gives CASSPRSSQPQHF.

In DNA, the CDR3 is TGTGCCAGCAGCTTAGATATGGGGACTGAAGCTTTCTTT. This gives the protein CASSLDMGTEAFF. The rearrangement uses TRBV7-9 and TRBJ1-1; D is uncertain. Germline assignment: CDR1 SEHNR and CDR2 FQNEAQ (reference sequence). The CDR3 has 13 residues. Between the trimmed V and J ends, which lost 1 base and 5 bases, there was a span of 8 bases.

The chain employs TRBV7-2 and TRBJ1-2, with TRBD1 as a possible D gene (5 bases). This CDR3 has 15 amino acids. V lost 6 bases to trimming and J lost 4 bases, with 18 bases between them. Germline V CDR1 and CDR2: SGHTA, FQGNSA. This CDR3 reads CASSRAGQGSYGYTF. CDR3 sequence (DNA): TGTGCCAGCAGTCGCGCGGGCCAGGGTTCCTATGGCTACACCTTC.

The chain combines TRBV6-5 with TRBJ1-1; TRBD1 might be the D (5 bases). Per the germline V gene, CDR1 is MNHEY and CDR2 is SVGAGI. V gave up 6 bases and J gave up 1 base, with 15 bases separating them. The CDR3 runs 15 residues. The CDR3: CASSPLGGANTEAFF. As DNA, the CDR3 is TGTGCCAGCAGCCCCTTGGGGGGAGCGAACACTGAAGCTTTCTTT.

The chain recombines TRBV27 with TRBJ2-2, with D maybe TRBD2 (7 bases). In germline, CDR1 is MNHEY, CDR2 SMNVEV (reference sequence). V lost 2 bases to trimming and J lost 7 bases, with 17 bases between them. The length of the CDR3 is 16 residues. Here the CDR3 reads CASSLGGAGNIGELFF. The DNA of the CDR3 is TGTGCCAGCAGTTTAGGGGGGGCGGGAAATATCGGGGAGCTGTTTTTT.

DNA of the CDR3: TGTGCCAGCAGCTCCGGGACTAGCGGGTACAATGAGCAGTTCTTC. This sequence encodes CASSSGTSGYNEQFF. The chain recombines TRBV11-2 with TRBJ2-1; TRBD2 matches at 12 bases. Losses at the gene ends were 4 bases for V and 4 bases for J; bases not matched to a gene: 2. The CDR3 is 15 amino acids. Germline values: CDR1 SGHAT, CDR2 FQNNGV.

The chain recombines TRBV5-8 with TRBJ2-1; D is perhaps TRBD2 (5 bases). CDR3 length: 13 residues. The germline V gene encodes CDR1 SGHTS and CDR2 YDEGEE. Trimming pared 3 bases from V and 10 bases from J, leaving 14 bases between. CDR3 sequence reads: CASSSWGAGEQFF. In DNA form, the CDR3 reads TGTGCCAGCAGCTCTTGGGGAGCAGGCGAGCAGTTCTTC. Together with reference TRBV5-8 and TRBJ2-1, the CDR3 gives the full variable domain: EAGVTQSPTHLIKTRGQQATLRCSPISGHTSVYWYQQALGLGLQFLLWYDEGEERNRGNFPPRFSGRQFPNYSSELNVNALELEDSALYLCASSSWGAGEQFFGPGTRLTVL.

The chain uses TRBV19 and TRBJ1-5; 10 positions match TRBD1. Germline loops: CDR1 LNHDA, CDR2 SQIVND (reference sequence). The CDR3 consists of 18 residues. After removal of 6 bases from V and 1 base from J, the junction contained 12 bases not matched to a gene. The CDR3, as DNA: TGTGCCAGTAGGGGATTCCTGGGACAGGGGAAGAGCAATCAGCCCCAGCATTTT. Encoded protein: CASRGFLGQGKSNQPQHF.

J is TRBJ1-3 and V is TRBV4-1; perhaps TRBD1 as D (5 bases). Germline V CDR1 and CDR2: MGHRA, YSYEKL. The V end lost 0 bases, the J end lost 1 base, and 13 bases lay between the germline ends. CDR3 size: 17 residues. The CDR3 reads CASSQDWAGSSGNTIYF. In nucleotides, the CDR3 is TGCGCCAGCAGCCAAGACTGGGCAGGGAGTTCTGGAAACACCATATATTTT.

V gene TRBV5-4 combines with J gene TRBJ1-1; 10 nucleotides agree with TRBD1. The V segment lost 2 bases and the J segment 1 base; nucleotides outside the gene matches: 2. Germline CDR1 reads SGHNT; CDR2 reads YYREEE (reference sequence). This CDR3 comprises 15 residues. The CDR3 coding sequence is TGTGCCAGCAGCTTCGACAGGGGGCGGAACACTGAAGCTTTCTTT. Encoded protein: CASSFDRGRNTEAFF.

The J gene is TRBJ1-1, the V gene TRBV3-1 (or the pseudogene TRBV3-2); maybe TRBD1 (5 bases). The CDR3 consists of 14 residues. Between the trimmed V and J ends, which lost 0 bases and 8 bases, there was a span of 13 bases. From germline, CDR1 is LGHDT and CDR2 YNNKEL (reference sequence). The CDR3 reads CASSQDYGGMEAFF. The CDR3 DNA reads as TGTGCCAGCAGCCAAGACTATGGGGGGATGGAAGCTTTCTTT.

The chain is built from TRBV5-1 and TRBJ1-6; 8 positions match TRBD1. This CDR3 has 17 residues. V lost 0 bases and J lost 7; bases outside the gene matches: 9. From germline, CDR1 is SGHRS and CDR2 YFSETQ. CDR3 amino acids: CASSLGGTDRVNSPLHF. Here the CDR3 DNA reads TGCGCCAGCAGCTTGGGGGGAACGGACAGGGTAAATTCACCCCTCCACTTT.

The chain carries TRBV5-6 and TRBJ2-7; D unresolved. There are 13 residues in the CDR3. The V gene's germline CDR1 is SGHDT and CDR2 YYEEEE. Trimming took off 5 bases at V and 4 bases at J, with 13 bases between the two ends. CDR3 region: CASRDGRSYEQYF. The CDR3 DNA reads as TGTGCCAGCAGAGATGGGCGGTCGTACGAGCAGTACTTC.

This rearrangement joins TRBV5-4 to TRBJ1-1; the D is unclear. The CDR3 totals 12 residues. With 1 base removed from V and 8 bases from J, the gap between germline ends came to 9 bases. Germline V gene lookup returns CDR1 SGHNT and CDR2 YYREEE (reference sequence). CDR3 residues: CASSLSSGEAFF. The CDR3 region has the DNA TGTGCCAGCAGCTTGTCCAGTGGGGAAGCTTTCTTT.

The chain employs TRBV3-1 (or the pseudogene TRBV3-2) and TRBJ2-7; D not resolved. This CDR3 is 14 amino acids long. CDR1 is LGHDT and CDR2 is YNNKEL in the germline V gene (reference sequence). Trimming took 4 bases from V and 3 from J, leaving 13 bases between them. In DNA, the CDR3 is TGTGCCAGCAGCCCCCCTGGCGATTTCTACGAGCAGTACTTC. It yields the protein CASSPPGDFYEQYF.

This chain connects TRBV9 to TRBJ2-5; 7 nucleotides line up with TRBD1. The CDR3 covers 15 residues. The trim removed 4 bases at V and 1 base at J, leaving 7 bases unmatched. The germline gives CDR1 SGDLS, CDR2 YYNGEE. CDR3 sequence reads: CASSLGQRGQETQYF. The CDR3 nucleotides are TGTGCCAGCAGCTTGGGACAGAGGGGCCAAGAGACCCAGTACTTC.